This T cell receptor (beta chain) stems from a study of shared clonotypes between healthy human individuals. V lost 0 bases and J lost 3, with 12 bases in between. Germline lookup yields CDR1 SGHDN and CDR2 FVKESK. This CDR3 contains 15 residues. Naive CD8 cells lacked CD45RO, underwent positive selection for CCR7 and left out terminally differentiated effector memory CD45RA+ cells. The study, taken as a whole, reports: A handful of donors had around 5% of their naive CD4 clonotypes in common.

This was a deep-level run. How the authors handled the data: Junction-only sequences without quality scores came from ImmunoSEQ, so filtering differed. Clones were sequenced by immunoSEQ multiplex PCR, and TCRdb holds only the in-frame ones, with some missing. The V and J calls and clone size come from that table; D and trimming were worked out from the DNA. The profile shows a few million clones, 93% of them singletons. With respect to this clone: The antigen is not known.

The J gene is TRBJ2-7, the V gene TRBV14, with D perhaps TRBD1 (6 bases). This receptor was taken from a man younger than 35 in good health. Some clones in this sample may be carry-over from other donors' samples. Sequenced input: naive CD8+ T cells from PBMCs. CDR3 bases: TGTGCCAGCAGCCAAGATTGGAGACAGGACTACGAGCAGTACTTC. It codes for CASSQDWRQDYEQYF.